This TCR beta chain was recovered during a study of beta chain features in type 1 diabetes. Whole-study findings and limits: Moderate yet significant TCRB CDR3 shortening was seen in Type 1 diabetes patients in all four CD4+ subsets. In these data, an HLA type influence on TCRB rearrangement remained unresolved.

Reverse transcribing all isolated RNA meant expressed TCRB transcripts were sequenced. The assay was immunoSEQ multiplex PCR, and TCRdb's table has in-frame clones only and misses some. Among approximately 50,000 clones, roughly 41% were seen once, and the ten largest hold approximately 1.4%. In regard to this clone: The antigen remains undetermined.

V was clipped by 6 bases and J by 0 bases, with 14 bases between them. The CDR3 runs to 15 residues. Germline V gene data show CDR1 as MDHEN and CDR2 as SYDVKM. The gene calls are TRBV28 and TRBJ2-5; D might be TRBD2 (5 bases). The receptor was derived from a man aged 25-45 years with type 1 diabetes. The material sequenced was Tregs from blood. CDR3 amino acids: CASSRGRAYQETQYF. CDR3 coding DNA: TGTGCCAGCAGCCGCGGGCGGGCGTACCAAGAGACCCAGTACTTC.